Listed below are T cell receptor beta chains from one sample, sequenced in a study of blood T cells in healthy people across ages. A single record per CDR3 protein comes from TCRdb applying MiXCR to the 5' RACE reads. The table has approximately 960,000 distinct CDR3 sequences, roughly 28% seen once; the top ten hold 9.5% to 13%. These data were likewise used in another study, on T cells of mothers and their children.

Sequencing used blood. The receptors were gathered from a woman aged 40 to 55 in good health. Both conserved end residues are part of each CDR3. Fields, in order: D gene, J gene, clone size, V gene, CDR3 protein, CDR3 DNA. The D gene is left open where the match is weak. Only some rows state a clone size, as once, few, many or a class for expanded clones.

>NA|TRBJ1-6|NA|TRBV6-5
CASSYSRWQGNSPLHF
TGTGCCAGCAGTTACTCTAGATGGCAGGGTAATTCACCCCTCCACTTT
>NA|TRBJ2-5|many|TRBV5-6
CASSDRDGQETQYF
TGTGCCAGCAGCGACCGGGACGGCCAAGAGACCCAGTACTTC
>TRBD2|TRBJ2-1|many|TRBV20-1
CSGNSGGTEQFF
TGCAGTGGGAATAGCGGGGGGACCGAGCAGTTCTTC
>NA|TRBJ1-2|NA|TRBV12-3/TRBV12-4
CASSLALRIYGYTF
TGTGCCAGCAGTTTGGCCCTTAGAATCTATGGCTACACCTTC
>TRBD2|TRBJ2-1|NA|TRBV6-2/TRBV6-3
CASSYRTSVANEQFF
TGTGCCAGCAGCTACCGGACTAGCGTAGCCAATGAGCAGTTCTTC
>NA|TRBJ1-5|few|TRBV2
CAGSEGQGQPQHF
TGTGCCGGCAGTGAAGGGCAGGGCCAGCCCCAGCATTTT
>NA|TRBJ1-1|many|TRBV29-1
CSVRKDSSNTEAFF
TGCAGCGTTCGAAAGGACAGTTCGAACACTGAAGCTTTCTTT
>NA|TRBJ1-2|NA|TRBV7-2
CGSSLWPYGYTF
TGTGGCAGCAGCTTATGGCCCTATGGCTACACCTTC
>NA|TRBJ2-4|NA|TRBV20-1
CSAPRLGSRNEQYF
TGCAGTGCTCCTCGACTAGGTTCGCGGAATGAGCAGTACTTC
>TRBD2|TRBJ2-5|many|TRBV7-2
CASSLVAGGPNQETQYF
TGTGCCAGCAGCTTAGTCGCGGGGGGGCCTAACCAAGAGACCCAGTACTTC
>TRBD1|TRBJ1-5|NA|TRBV28
CASSWGQGGGQPQHF
TGTGCCAGCAGTTGGGGACAGGGGGGTGGACAGCCCCAGCATTTT
>NA|TRBJ2-7|few|TRBV7-9
CASSLNIAYEQYF
TGTGCCAGCAGCTTGAACATAGCCTACGAGCAGTACTTC
>NA|TRBJ2-1|NA|TRBV11-2
CASSPRGGQGFF
TGTGCCAGCAGCCCCCGCGGAGGACAAGGGTTCTTC
>NA|TRBJ2-5|few|TRBV9
CASSVGASDETQYF
TGTGCCAGCAGCGTAGGGGCTAGCGATGAGACCCAGTACTTC
>TRBD2|TRBJ2-1|NA|TRBV5-1
CASSLPSGYNEQFF
TGCGCCAGCAGCTTACCTAGCGGGTACAATGAGCAGTTCTTC
>TRBD1|TRBJ1-6|NA|TRBV7-8
CASSVQGAENSPLHF
TGTGCCAGCAGCGTACAGGGGGCAGAAAATTCACCCCTCCACTTT
>TRBD2|TRBJ2-7|NA|TRBV7-3
CASSPAGAGSYEQYF
TGTGCCAGCAGTCCAGCGGGGGCTGGCTCCTACGAGCAGTACTTC
>NA|TRBJ2-7|few|TRBV25-1
CASSLGSRGYEQYF
TGTGCCAGCAGTCTAGGCTCAAGAGGCTACGAGCAGTACTTC